These T cell receptor beta chains were read from a single sample in a study of blood T cells in healthy people across ages. TCRdb recomputed calls from the 5' RACE reads with MiXCR, one row per CDR3 protein. This sample has roughly 550,000 distinct CDR3 sequences, with less than 25% found just once. These data were also filed under a second study, of T cells of mothers and their children.

Sequenced: blood. These receptor sequences come from a boy younger than 18 in good health. The conserved cysteine and the conserved F or W are not part of the CDR3 here.

TRBV4-3,TRBJ1-6,ASSQGVYRPLH
TRBV20-1,TRBJ2-7,SALGLASSYEQY
TRBV7-6,TRBJ2-5,ASSSTETQY
TRBV30,TRBJ2-7,AWSPRDRGRYEQY
TRBV6-6,TRBJ2-7,ASSYFGTGGAEQY
TRBV4-3,TRBJ1-2,ASSQEGKRNYGYT
TRBV29-1,TRBJ1-2,SVGGQGPYGYT
TRBV12-3/TRBV12-4,TRBJ2-5,ASSLVPGQGFGETQY
TRBV3-1,TRBJ2-7,ASSQGHSLNEQY
TRBV2,TRBJ2-5,ASRLGTDYQETQY
TRBV4-3,TRBJ2-3,ASSQVYQGGADTQY
TRBV20-1,TRBJ2-1,SADLTTYNEQF
TRBV3-1,TRBJ2-7,ASSRGLYEQY
TRBV20-1,TRBJ2-3,SATGQSPDTQY
TRBV12-3/TRBV12-4,-,ASRNNNGIHEQY
TRBV7-6,-,ASSYGGPSYEQY
TRBV6-5,TRBJ1-2,ASGPQTGTGYYGYT
TRBV9,TRBJ2-3,ASSGIRTFTDTQY
TRBV29-1,TRBJ2-3,SGRAGVSTDTQY
TRBV3-1,TRBJ1-1,ASSQDTRNTEAF
TRBV14,TRBJ2-6,ASSQDGTQGPGANVLT
TRBV4-3,TRBJ1-5,ASSGVAQSNNQPQH
TRBV6-2/TRBV6-3,TRBJ2-5,ASRGLAGAFQETQY
TRBV7-9,TRBJ2-1,ASSPPLSRNEQF
TRBV29-1,TRBJ1-3,SAATGGHGNTIY
TRBV20-1,TRBJ2-5,SASGGAAQETQY
TRBV28,TRBJ2-1,ASKASGNYNEQF
TRBV20-1,TRBJ2-3,SARDDAVPTDTQY
TRBV5-4,TRBJ2-2,ASSLAWTGTGELF
TRBV12-3/TRBV12-4,TRBJ1-2,ASSPTGQEKPYGYT
TRBV11-2,TRBJ2-1,ASSSPGGGRGSYNGQF
TRBV29-1,TRBJ2-4,SVETRMSLAKNIQY